This T cell receptor beta chain was found in a study of blood T cell repertoires in COVID-19. Whole-study context: The United States, Italy and Spain supplied acute and convalescent COVID-19 samples.

The CDR3 has 12 amino acids. Germline V CDR1 and CDR2: LNHDA, SQIVND (reference sequence). V was clipped by 11 bases and J by 8 bases; unmatched bases: 8. Authors' processing steps: The authors estimated nucleated cell counts from reference gene primer amplification. Clones were read by immunoSEQ multiplex PCR, and TCRdb kept only the in-frame ones, dropping some. V and J calls and clone size are copied from that table; D and trimming were computed from the DNA. The sample records approximately 200,000 clones, approximately 80% being singletons. Participants' own reports of clinical history determined their cohort assignment.

The receptor was derived from a woman aged 40 to 55 with acute COVID-19. The chain joins TRBV19 to TRBJ1-2, with TRBD1 matching over 10 bases. What was sequenced was PBMCs or T cells enriched from blood (not recorded which). The CDR3 region is CAVTGTGVGYTF. As DNA, the CDR3 is TGTGCCGTGACCGGGACAGGGGTCGGCTACACCTTC.